These 21 T cell receptor beta chains were all obtained from the same sample, sequenced in a study of shared clonotypes between healthy human individuals (dated by TCRdb to 2018 to 2021). Preparation of the library involved the immunoSEQ multiplex PCR assay. The table was pulled from immuneACCESS by TCRdb, which kept in-frame rearrangements only. Such tables lose some clones; where checked, under half of the loss comes from unresolved V genes, and the rest has no known cause. In this sample the table shows hundreds of thousands of clones, about 96% of which occur a single time. Around 0.32% of the sample goes to the ten largest clones. Sequencing was carried out using memory CD8+ T cells sorted from blood. The cell subset or site label for this specimen denotes: CD45RO+ cells pooled with CCR7-negative TemRA cells. These receptors all stem from a man aged 30-40 years in good health.

This sequence joins TRBV10-3 and TRBJ2-1; either TRBD1 or TRBD2 may supply D (5 bases each). This CDR3 has 13 residues. Trimming left V 4 bases short and J 8 bases short, with 12 bases between. CDR1 and CDR2 (germline): ENHRY, SYGVKD. The CDR3 DNA reads TGTGCCATCAGTGCGGGACCCGGGCATGAGCAGTTCTTC. The encoded protein is CAISAGPGHEQFF.

This chain uses TRBV7-9 with TRBJ2-7; TRBD2 agrees at 8 bases. The CDR3 extends over 15 amino acids. Trimming took 1 base from V and 4 from J; bases not matched to a gene: 6. Germline CDR1 is SEHNR and CDR2 is FQNEAQ (reference sequence). The CDR3 DNA sequence: TGTGCCAGCAGCTTAGTCCGGGGGGGCGAATACGAGCAGTACTTC. Translated: CASSLVRGGEYEQYF. The full variable domain, with the rest looked up from reference TRBV7-9 and TRBJ2-7, is DTGVSQNPRHKITKRGQNVTFRCDPISEHNRLYWYRQTLGQGPEFLTYFQNEAQLEKSRLLSDRFSAERPKGSFSTLEIQRTEQGDSAMYLCASSLVRGGEYEQYFGPGTRLTVT.

V gene TRBV10-1 combines with J gene TRBJ2-5, with TRBD1 matching over 10 bases. The CDR3 runs to 15 residues. Germline V gene lookup returns CDR1 WNHNN and CDR2 SYGVQD (reference sequence). The junction had 8 bases not matched to a gene; V was cut back by 6 bases and J by 4 bases. The CDR3 region has the DNA TGCGCCAGCAGGGTATGGGGACAGGGGCGAGAGACCCAGTACTTC. Its protein product is CASRVWGQGRETQYF.

The gene calls are TRBV5-4 and TRBJ2-1; 11 bases fit TRBD2. Germline V gene data show CDR1 as SGHNT and CDR2 as YYREEE (reference sequence). The J segment lost 8 bases and the V segment lost 0 bases, leaving 7 bases of the junction unmatched. The CDR3 consists of 16 residues. CDR3 protein: CASSLVLAGDGDEQFF. DNA of the CDR3: TGTGCCAGCAGCTTGGTACTAGCGGGAGATGGGGATGAGCAGTTCTTC.

The chain joins TRBV6-5 to TRBJ1-2; D unresolved. Trimming stripped 0 bases from V and 6 bases from J, with 11 bases between. Germline assignment: CDR1 MNHEY and CDR2 SVGAGI. This CDR3 is 14 amino acids long. DNA of the CDR3: TGTGCCAGCAGTTACTCGAGGATGGGAGATGGCTACACCTTC. The encoded protein is CASSYSRMGDGYTF.

The chain combines TRBV14 with TRBJ2-1; unclear D gene. The germline CDR1 and CDR2 sequences are SGHDN and FVKESK. Trimming shortened V by 1 base and J by 0 bases, and 13 bases separated the two germline ends. The CDR3 has 17 amino acids. The CDR3 reads CASSQVVGRSSYNEQFF. The CDR3 nucleotides are TGTGCCAGCAGCCAAGTGGTAGGCCGAAGCTCCTACAATGAGCAGTTCTTC.

This rearrangement joins TRBV2 to TRBJ1-1, with D tentatively TRBD1 (5 bases). Trimming stripped 5 bases from V and 4 bases from J, with 20 bases between. There are 16 residues in the CDR3. CDR1 is SNHLY, CDR2 FYNNEI, per germline. In nucleotides, the CDR3 is TGTGCCAGCAGTCATATTTCGGGAGGGGACGGCACTGAAGCTTTCTTT. It translates to CASSHISGGDGTEAFF. The full variable domain, completed using reference TRBV2 and TRBJ1-1, is EPEVTQTPSHQVTQMGQEVILRCVPISNHLYFYWYRQILGQKVEFLVSFYNNEISEKSEIFDDQFSVERPDGSNFTLKIRSTKLEDSAMYFCASSHISGGDGTEAFFGQGTRLTVV.

This chain uses TRBV7-2 with TRBJ2-7, with TRBD1 matching over 10 bases. The CDR3 loop spans 16 amino acids. V lost 3 bases to trimming and J lost 7 bases; unmatched junction nucleotides: 12. The germline V gene encodes CDR1 SGHTA and CDR2 FQGNSA. CDR3 DNA sequence: TGTGCCAGCAGCTTGTCTACCGGGACAGGGGAAAGGGAGCAGTACTTC. Its protein product is CASSLSTGTGEREQYF.

The rearrangement links TRBV7-2 to TRBJ2-2; D uncertain. Germline V gene sequence: CDR1 SGHTA, CDR2 FQGNSA. V shed 5 bases and J shed 6 bases, with 10 bases lying between them. CDR3 length: 13 amino acids. The CDR3 DNA reads TGTGCCAGCAGCCTAGGATGGCCCGGGGAGCTGTTTTTT. Encoded protein: CASSLGWPGELFF. The variable domain in full, with the rest retrieved from reference TRBV7-2 and TRBJ2-2, is GAGVSQSPSNKVTEKGKDVELRCDPISGHTALYWYRQSLGQGLEFLIYFQGNSAPDKSGLPSDRFSAERTGGSVSTLTIQRTQQEDSAVYLCASSLGWPGELFFGEGSRLTVL.

This chain joins TRBV7-6 and TRBJ2-1; 9 nucleotides align to TRBD2. The CDR3 sequence is 15 residues long. From germline, CDR1 is SGHVS and CDR2 FNYEAQ. J was trimmed by 2 bases and V by 5 bases; bases with no gene match: 4. CDR3: CASSQGLAAYNEQFF. For the CDR3, the DNA is TGTGCCAGCAGCCAGGGACTAGCCGCCTACAATGAGCAGTTCTTC.

V and J are TRBV7-9 and TRBJ2-6; a possible D gene is TRBD1 (5 bases). Trimming shortened V by 5 bases and J by 2 bases, and 10 bases separated the two germline ends. CDR3 length: 15 amino acids. Germline V lookup: CDR1 SEHNR, CDR2 FQNEAQ (reference sequence). As DNA, the CDR3 is TGTGCCAGCAGCCTAGGGGTCCCTGGGGCCAACGTCCTGACTTTC. It translates to CASSLGVPGANVLTF.

The rearrangement links TRBV28 to TRBJ2-3, with 7 bases that match TRBD2. Germline trimming cut 3 bases from V and 0 bases from J; bases unmatched to any gene: 6. Germline loops: CDR1 MDHEN, CDR2 SYDVKM. The length of the CDR3 is 16 residues. In DNA form, the CDR3 reads TGTGCCAGCAGTTTGCCTACTAGCGAGAGCACAGATACGCAGTATTTT. This translates into CASSLPTSESTDTQYF. The variable domain in full, completed from reference TRBV28 and TRBJ2-3, reads DVKVTQSSRYLVKRTGEKVFLECVQDMDHENMFWYRQDPGLGLRLIYFSYDVKMKEKGDIPEGYSVSREKKERFSLILESASTNQTSMYLCASSLPTSESTDTQYFGPGTRLTVL.

This clone showed up just once. The genes are TRBV10-1 and TRBJ2-3, with D perhaps matching TRBD1 (5 bases). In germline, CDR1 is WNHNN, CDR2 SYGVQD (reference sequence). V dropped 3 bases and J dropped 4 bases, with 8 bases sitting between them. The CDR3 runs to 13 residues. The CDR3 spells CASSEQGADTQYF. Here the CDR3 DNA reads TGCGCCAGCAGTGAACAAGGGGCAGATACGCAGTATTTT.

This chain uses TRBV9 with TRBJ2-2; 8 bases map to TRBD2. The CDR3 loop spans 15 amino acids. J lost 4 bases, V lost 2 bases, and 4 bases had no gene match. The germline V gene encodes CDR1 SGDLS and CDR2 YYNGEE. CDR3 in amino acids: CASSVSGSTTGELFF. The CDR3 DNA sequence: TGTGCCAGCAGCGTGAGCGGGAGTACCACCGGGGAGCTGTTTTTT.

This chain uses TRBV2 with TRBJ2-7; D might be TRBD2 (6 bases). V lost 5 bases to trimming and J lost 0 bases, with 23 bases between them. Germline V gene lookup returns CDR1 SNHLY and CDR2 FYNNEI. This CDR3 region has 18 residues. Written as DNA, the CDR3 is TGTGCCAGCAGTCACAGCCGAATTGGAGGGTTGTACTCCTACGAGCAGTACTTC. This encodes CASSHSRIGGLYSYEQYF.

With regard to this clone: Distinct nucleotide sequences in the sample also encode this CDR3. This chain uses TRBV2 with TRBJ2-7, with unresolved D. The V gene lost 5 bases and the J gene lost 0 bases, with 2 bases spanning the gap. CDR1 SNHLY and CDR2 FYNNEI come from the germline V gene. This CDR3 is built from 11 residues. The CDR3 coding sequence is TGTGCCAGCAGTAGCTCCTACGAGCAGTACTTC. Its protein is CASSSSYEQYF.

The chain is built from TRBV4-1 and TRBJ2-7; 7 bases are a match to TRBD2. Germline V lookup: CDR1 MGHRA, CDR2 YSYEKL. There are 15 residues in the CDR3. With 0 bases clipped from V and 3 bases from J, the junction kept 5 bases outside the gene matches. The CDR3: CASSQDPGLLYEQYF. The CDR3 DNA follows: TGCGCCAGCAGCCAAGATCCGGGACTACTCTACGAGCAGTACTTC.

The chain is built from TRBV6-5 and TRBJ1-2; perhaps TRBD1 as D (5 bases). There are 15 residues in the CDR3. Trimming left V 4 bases short and J 0 bases short, with 12 bases between. Germline CDR1 reads MNHEY; CDR2 reads SVGAGI. CDR3 bases: TGTGCCAGCAGTTCACCATGGGGGGCTAACTATGGCTACACCTTC. Its protein is CASSSPWGANYGYTF.

J is TRBJ2-2 and V is TRBV11-3; 10 bases line up with TRBD2. Germline assignment: CDR1 SGHNT and CDR2 YENEEA. The CDR3 totals 17 residues. Trimming removed 1 base from V and 7 bases from J; junction bases left unmatched: 9. The CDR3 nucleotides are TGTGCCAGCAGCTTAGCCCCTAGCGGGAGCCAAAACGGGGAGCTGTTTTTT. Its protein product is CASSLAPSGSQNGELFF.

The CDR3 region is CASSPRLAYEQYF. The DNA of the CDR3 is TGTGCCAGCAGCCCCCGCCTTGCCTACGAGCAGTACTTC. This chain uses TRBV11-2 with TRBJ2-7; D uncertain. Germline CDR1 and CDR2: SGHAT and FQNNGV. The CDR3 covers 13 residues. Trimming took off 5 bases at V and 2 bases at J, with 10 bases between the two ends.

This CDR3 is CASSLLGLPADTQYF. DNA of the CDR3: TGTGCCAGCAGTCTACTCGGCCTCCCCGCAGATACGCAGTATTTT. The chain employs TRBV11-2 and TRBJ2-3; D gene ambiguous. V was cut by 6 bases and J by 4 bases, with 17 bases left in between. Germline loops: CDR1 SGHAT, CDR2 FQNNGV. The CDR3 covers 15 residues.